A selection of T cell receptor beta chains follows, all from one sample in a study of human T cells and chemical hapten exposure. TCRdb recomputed calls from the RACE reads with MiXCR, one row per CDR3 protein. The sample gives 150,000 to 200,000 distinct CDR3 sequences, roughly 26% of which show up once; 2.1% is in the top ten. The sequencing here drew on whole blood, taken in connection with sensitization to the hapten diphenylcyclopropenone (DPC). The receptors originated from a woman aged 18-29 years with alopecia areata. Some clones in this sample may be carry-over from other donors' samples. The CDR3 runs from the conserved cysteine through the conserved F or W. D genes are given only for firm matches. Rows give clone size only sometimes, using once, few, many, or a class for an expanded clone.

J: TRBJ2-2
size: few
D: .
V: TRBV24-1
length: 16
CDR3: CATSDWGNADTGELFF
DNA: TGTGCCACCAGTGATTGGGGGAACGCGGACACCGGGGAGCTGTTTTTT

J: TRBJ2-2
size: few
D: TRBD1
V: TRBV11-1
length: 16
CDR3: CASSFLTGGRTGELFF
DNA: TGTGCCAGCAGCTTTCTGACAGGGGGCAGGACCGGGGAGCTGTTTTTT

J: TRBJ2-6
size: .
D: .
V: TRBV9
length: 11
CDR3: CARGGANVLTF
DNA: TGTGCCAGGGGCGGGGCCAACGTCCTGACTTTC

J: TRBJ1-5
size: .
D: .
V: TRBV6-2/TRBV6-3
length: 11
CDR3: CASSFGGPQHF
DNA: TGTGCCAGCTCTTTCGGGGGACCCCAGCATTTT

J: TRBJ1-2
size: .
D: .
V: TRBV7-2
length: 17
CDR3: CASTSSTGTSQRYGYTF
DNA: TGTGCCAGCACCTCTTCCACAGGGACCAGTCAGCGTTATGGCTACACCTTC

J: TRBJ2-1
size: .
D: TRBD1
V: TRBV15
length: 17
CDR3: CATSTTPGTGVLNEQFF
DNA: TGTGCCACCAGCACAACGCCGGGGACAGGGGTTTTGAATGAGCAGTTCTTC

J: TRBJ2-5
size: .
D: .
V: TRBV10-3
length: 13
CDR3: CAMAGGVGETQYF
DNA: TGTGCCATGGCCGGAGGGGTCGGAGAGACCCAGTACTTC

J: TRBJ2-4
size: few
D: TRBD2
V: TRBV6-2/TRBV6-3
length: 15
CDR3: CASSYETGGSSIQYF
DNA: TGTGCCAGCAGTTACGAGACGGGGGGGTCAAGCATTCAGTACTTC

J: TRBJ2-7
size: .
D: TRBD1
V: TRBV20-1
length: 13
CDR3: CSASWDRGHEQYF
DNA: TGCAGTGCTAGCTGGGACAGGGGCCACGAGCAGTACTTC

J: TRBJ1-1
size: .
D: .
V: TRBV20-1
length: 13
CDR3: CSASRAAETEAFF
DNA: TGCAGTGCTAGTCGGGCAGCGGAAACTGAAGCTTTCTTT

J: TRBJ1-5
size: .
D: .
V: TRBV12-3/TRBV12-4
length: 13
CDR3: CASSLSSNQPQHF
DNA: TGTGCCAGCAGTTTATCTAGCAATCAGCCCCAGCATTTT

J: TRBJ1-1
size: many
D: .
V: TRBV7-9
length: 14
CDR3: CASSLVKAGTEAFF
DNA: TGTGCCAGCAGCTTAGTCAAAGCTGGGACTGAAGCTTTCTTT

J: TRBJ2-7
size: .
D: .
V: TRBV9
length: 16
CDR3: CASSVAVGGTYYEQYF
DNA: TGTGCCAGCAGCGTAGCTGTCGGGGGTACATACTACGAGCAGTACTTC

J: TRBJ2-5
size: .
D: .
V: TRBV29-1
length: 12
CDR3: CSVAVQGKTQYF
DNA: TGCAGCGTTGCGGTTCAGGGAAAGACCCAGTACTTC

J: TRBJ2-7
size: once
D: TRBD2
V: TRBV5-1
length: 16
CDR3: CASSVGGRTLSYEQYF
DNA: TGCGCCAGCAGCGTCGGGGGGAGGACCCTCTCCTACGAGCAGTACTTC

J: TRBJ2-1
size: few
D: TRBD2
V: TRBV10-3
length: 14
CDR3: CAISIREGDNEQFF
DNA: TGTGCCATCAGTATCCGGGAGGGTGACAATGAGCAGTTCTTC

J: TRBJ1-1
size: few
D: .
V: TRBV9
length: 15
CDR3: CASRGVNQGDTEAFF
DNA: TGTGCCAGCAGGGGTGTAAATCAGGGCGACACTGAAGCTTTCTTT

J: TRBJ1-1
size: .
D: .
V: TRBV7-2
length: 12
CDR3: CASSPGQAEAFF
DNA: TGTGCCAGCAGCCCGGGGCAGGCTGAAGCTTTCTTT

J: TRBJ2-4
size: .
D: TRBD1
V: TRBV28
length: 15
CDR3: CASTTGGPRKNIQYF
DNA: TGTGCCAGCACAACAGGGGGACCCAGGAAAAACATTCAGTACTTC

J: TRBJ2-1
size: .
D: .
V: TRBV12-3/TRBV12-4
length: 15
CDR3: CASSLSGGAGVEQFF
DNA: TGTGCCAGCAGTTTAAGCGGTGGGGCCGGGGTTGAGCAGTTCTTC

J: TRBJ2-7
size: .
D: .
V: TRBV20-1
length: 11
CDR3: CSATDGYEQYF
DNA: TGCAGTGCTACAGACGGCTACGAGCAGTACTTC

J: TRBJ2-5
size: .
D: .
V: TRBV5-1
length: 13
CDR3: CASSFGPHETQYF
DNA: TGCGCCAGCAGCTTCGGTCCTCATGAGACCCAGTACTTC

J: TRBJ2-7
size: once
D: .
V: TRBV6-2/TRBV6-3
length: 14
CDR3: CASSRYQGTHEQYF
DNA: TGTGCCAGCAGTCGCTACCAGGGAACCCACGAGCAGTACTTC

J: TRBJ2-7
size: few
D: .
V: TRBV28
length: 12
CDR3: CASSIRYNEQYF
DNA: TGTGCCAGCAGCATCAGGTACAACGAGCAGTACTTC

J: TRBJ1-2
size: .
D: .
V: TRBV20-1
length: 17
CDR3: CSARDLRGSQGFYGYTF
DNA: TGCAGTGCTAGAGATCTGAGGGGGTCCCAGGGCTTCTACGGCTACACCTTC

J: TRBJ2-3
size: few
D: .
V: TRBV11-3
length: 17
CDR3: CASSPGMGSHHTDTQYF
DNA: TGTGCCAGCAGCCCGGGAATGGGATCCCATCACACAGATACGCAGTATTTT

J: TRBJ1-3
size: few
D: .
V: TRBV9
length: 16
CDR3: CASSPPGQHSGNTIYF
DNA: TGTGCCAGCAGCCCCCCCGGACAACACTCTGGAAACACCATATATTTT